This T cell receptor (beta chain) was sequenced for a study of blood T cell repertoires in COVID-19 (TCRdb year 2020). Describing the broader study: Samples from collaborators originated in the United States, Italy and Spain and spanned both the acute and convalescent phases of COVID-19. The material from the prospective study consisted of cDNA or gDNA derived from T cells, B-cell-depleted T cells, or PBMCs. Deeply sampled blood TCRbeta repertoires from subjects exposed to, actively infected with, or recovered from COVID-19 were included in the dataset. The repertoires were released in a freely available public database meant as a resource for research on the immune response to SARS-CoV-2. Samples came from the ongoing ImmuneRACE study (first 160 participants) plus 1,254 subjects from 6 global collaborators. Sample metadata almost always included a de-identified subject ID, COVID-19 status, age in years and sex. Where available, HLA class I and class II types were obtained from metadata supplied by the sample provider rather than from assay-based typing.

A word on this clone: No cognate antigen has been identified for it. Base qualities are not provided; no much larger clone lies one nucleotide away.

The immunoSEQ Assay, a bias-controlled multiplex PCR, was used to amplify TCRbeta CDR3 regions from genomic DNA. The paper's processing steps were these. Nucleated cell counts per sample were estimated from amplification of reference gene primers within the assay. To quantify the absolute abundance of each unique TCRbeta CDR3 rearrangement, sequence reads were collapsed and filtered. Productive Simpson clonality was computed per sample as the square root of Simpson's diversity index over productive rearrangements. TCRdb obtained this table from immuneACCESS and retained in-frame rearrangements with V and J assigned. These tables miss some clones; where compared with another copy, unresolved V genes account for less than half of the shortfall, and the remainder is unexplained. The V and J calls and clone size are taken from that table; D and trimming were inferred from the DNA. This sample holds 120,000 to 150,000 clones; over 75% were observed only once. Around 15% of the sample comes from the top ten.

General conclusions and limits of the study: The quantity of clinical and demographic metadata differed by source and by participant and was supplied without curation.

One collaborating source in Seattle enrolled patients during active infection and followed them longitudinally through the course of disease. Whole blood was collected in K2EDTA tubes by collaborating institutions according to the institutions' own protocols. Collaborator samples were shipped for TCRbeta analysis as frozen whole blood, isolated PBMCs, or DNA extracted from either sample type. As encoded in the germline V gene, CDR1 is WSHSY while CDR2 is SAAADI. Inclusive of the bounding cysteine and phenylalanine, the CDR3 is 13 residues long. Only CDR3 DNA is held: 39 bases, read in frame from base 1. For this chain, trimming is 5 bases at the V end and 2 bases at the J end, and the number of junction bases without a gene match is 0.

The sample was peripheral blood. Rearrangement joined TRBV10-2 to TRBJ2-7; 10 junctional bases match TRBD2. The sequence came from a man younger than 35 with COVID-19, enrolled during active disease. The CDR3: CASSSGRAYEQYF. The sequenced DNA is TGCGCCAGCAGTAGCGGGAGGGCCTACGAGCAGTACTTC.